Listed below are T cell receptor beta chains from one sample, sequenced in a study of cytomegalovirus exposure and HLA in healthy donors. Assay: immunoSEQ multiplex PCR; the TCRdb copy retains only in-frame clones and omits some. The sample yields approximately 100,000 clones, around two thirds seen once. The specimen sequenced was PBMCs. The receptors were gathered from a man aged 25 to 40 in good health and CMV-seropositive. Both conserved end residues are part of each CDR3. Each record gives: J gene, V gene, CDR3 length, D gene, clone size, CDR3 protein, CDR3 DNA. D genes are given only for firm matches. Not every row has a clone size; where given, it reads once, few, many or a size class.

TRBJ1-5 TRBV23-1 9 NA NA CAMGQPQHF TGCGCCATGGGCCAGCCCCAGCATTTT
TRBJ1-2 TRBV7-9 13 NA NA CASSPRDYYGYTF TGTGCCAGCAGCCCCCGGGACTACTATGGCTACACCTTC
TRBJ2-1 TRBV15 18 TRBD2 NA CATSRDGAGGLGFNEQFF TGTGCCACCAGCAGAGATGGAGCGGGGGGGCTTGGTTTCAATGAGCAGTTCTTC
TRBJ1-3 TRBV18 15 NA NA CASSTGLQSGNTIYF TGTGCCAGCTCTACAGGGCTACAGAGTGGAAACACCATATATTTT
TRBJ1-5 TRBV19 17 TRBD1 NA CASDNRDRGYSNQPQHF TGTGCCAGTGATAACCGCGACAGGGGATATAGCAATCAGCCCCAGCATTTT
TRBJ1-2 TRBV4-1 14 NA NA CASSQEYRVYGYTF TGCGCCAGCAGCCAAGAATACAGGGTGTATGGCTACACCTTC
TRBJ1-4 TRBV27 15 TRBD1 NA CASSQGQALNEKLFF TGTGCCAGCAGCCAAGGACAGGCCCTTAATGAAAAACTGTTTTTT
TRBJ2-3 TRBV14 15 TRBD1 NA CASSHRTGGIDTQYF TGTGCCAGCAGCCACCGAACAGGGGGCATAGATACGCAGTATTTT
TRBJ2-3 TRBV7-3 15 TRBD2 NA CASSLGGRGSDTQYF TGTGCCAGCAGCTTGGGTGGGCGGGGGTCAGATACGCAGTATTTT
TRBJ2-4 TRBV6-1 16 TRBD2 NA CASSEPNSGVKNIQYF TGTGCCAGCAGTGAACCCAATAGCGGGGTAAAAAACATTCAGTACTTC
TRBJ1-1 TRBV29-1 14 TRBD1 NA CSVERQGLSTEAFF TGCAGCGTTGAAAGACAGGGGTTGAGCACTGAAGCTTTCTTT
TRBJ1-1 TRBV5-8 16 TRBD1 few CASSSGAGTGSTEAFF TGTGCCAGCAGCTCGGGAGCCGGGACAGGGTCAACTGAAGCTTTCTTT
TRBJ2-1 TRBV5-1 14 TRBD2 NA CASARTGGISEQFF TGCGCCAGCGCGCGGACGGGGGGAATCTCTGAGCAGTTCTTC
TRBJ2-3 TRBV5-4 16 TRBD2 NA CASSLPGLAAADTQYF TGTGCCAGCAGCTTGCCCGGACTAGCGGCCGCAGATACGCAGTATTTT
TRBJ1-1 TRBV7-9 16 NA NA CSSSRWTGTPGGAAFF TGTTCCAGCAGCAGGTGGACCGGGACACCCGGCGGAGCCGCTTTCTTT
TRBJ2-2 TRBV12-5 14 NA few CASGFTGSTGELFF TGTGCTAGTGGTTTCACAGGGAGCACCGGGGAGCTGTTTTTT
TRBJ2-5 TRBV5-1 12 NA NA CASSLTGETQYF TGCGCCAGCAGCTTAACAGGGGAGACCCAGTACTTC
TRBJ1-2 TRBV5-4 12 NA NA CASSLGDYGYTF TGTGCCAGTAGCCTCGGGGACTATGGCTACACCTTC
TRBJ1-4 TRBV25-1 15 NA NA CASSDPSGTNEKLFF TGTGCCAGCAGTGACCCGAGCGGGACTAATGAAAAACTGTTTTTT
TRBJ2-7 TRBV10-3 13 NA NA CAISESRGREQYF TGTGCCATCAGTGAGTCCCGAGGGAGGGAGCAGTACTTC
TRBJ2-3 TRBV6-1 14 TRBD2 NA CASWSSGGSDTQYF TGTGCCAGCTGGTCTAGCGGGGGCTCAGATACGCAGTATTTT
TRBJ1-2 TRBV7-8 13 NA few CASSPHPDYGYTF TGTGCCAGCAGCCCTCACCCAGATTATGGCTACACCTTC
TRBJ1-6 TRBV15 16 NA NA CATSRDPPWGGSPLHF TGTGCCACCAGCAGAGATCCCCCCTGGGGGGGTTCACCCCTCCACTTT
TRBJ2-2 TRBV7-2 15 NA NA CASSLAEANTGELFF TGTGCCAGCAGCTTGGCCGAAGCGAACACCGGGGAGCTGTTTTTT
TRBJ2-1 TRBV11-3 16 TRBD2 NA CASSSRAGGLWNEQFF TGTGCCAGCAGCTCTCGAGCGGGGGGCCTCTGGAATGAGCAGTTCTTC
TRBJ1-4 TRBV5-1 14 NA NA CASSFLTTNEKLFF TGCGCCAGCAGCTTTTTAACAACTAATGAAAAACTGTTTTTT
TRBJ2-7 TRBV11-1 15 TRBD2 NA CASSPSGTSGYEQYF TGTGCCAGCAGCCCGTCCGGGACTAGCGGCTACGAGCAGTACTTC
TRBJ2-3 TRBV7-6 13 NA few CASSFPGTDTQYF TGTGCCAGCAGCTTCCCGGGGACAGATACGCAGTATTTT
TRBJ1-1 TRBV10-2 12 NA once CASKLTGTEAFF TGCGCCAGCAAACTCACAGGCACTGAAGCTTTCTTT
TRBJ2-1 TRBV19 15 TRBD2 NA CASSEHSGAIDEQFF TGTGCCAGTAGTGAACATAGCGGGGCGATCGATGAGCAGTTCTTC
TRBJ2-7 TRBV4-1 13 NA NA CASSPSDSYEQYF TGCGCCAGCAGCCCCTCCGACAGCTACGAGCAGTACTTC
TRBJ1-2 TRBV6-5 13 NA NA CASSWGPGDGYTF TGTGCCAGCAGTTGGGGGCCCGGGGATGGCTACACCTTC
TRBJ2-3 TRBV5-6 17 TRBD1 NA CASSVTPGTGFADTQYF TGTGCCAGCAGCGTTACCCCCGGGACAGGGTTCGCAGATACGCAGTATTTT
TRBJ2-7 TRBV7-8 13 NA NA CASSPRSQREQYF TGTGCCAGCAGCCCCCGTAGCCAAAGGGAGCAGTACTTC
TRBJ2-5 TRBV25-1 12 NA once CASRGGGGAQYF TGTGCCAGCAGAGGGGGCGGAGGGGCCCAGTACTTC
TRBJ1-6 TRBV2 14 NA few CASRPQGGHSPLHF TGTGCCAGCAGACCCCAGGGTGGGCATTCACCCCTCCACTTT
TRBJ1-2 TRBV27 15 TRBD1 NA CASSLSSGGNYGYTF TGTGCCAGCAGTTTATCATCAGGGGGCAACTATGGCTACACCTTC
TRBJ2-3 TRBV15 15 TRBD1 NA CATSRGTGSTDTQYF TGTGCCACCAGCAGAGGGACAGGGAGCACAGATACGCAGTATTTT
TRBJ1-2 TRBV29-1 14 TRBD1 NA CSALGQGVKKGYTF TGCAGCGCCCTAGGACAGGGGGTGAAAAAAGGCTACACCTTC
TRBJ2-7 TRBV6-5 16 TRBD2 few CASSYATSGALLEQYF TGTGCCAGCAGTTACGCGACTAGCGGGGCCCTCCTGGAGCAGTACTTC
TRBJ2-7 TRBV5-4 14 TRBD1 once CASSSRQGAYEQYF TGTGCCAGCAGCTCGCGACAGGGGGCCTACGAGCAGTACTTC
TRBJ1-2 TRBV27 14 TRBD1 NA CASSPGTGGVGYTF TGTGCCAGCAGCCCCGGGACAGGGGGAGTTGGCTACACCTTC
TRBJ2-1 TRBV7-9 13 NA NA CASSIYRTNEQFF TGTGCCAGCAGCATCTACAGGACCAATGAGCAGTTCTTC
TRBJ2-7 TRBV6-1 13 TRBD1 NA CASSERGQNEQYF TGTGCCAGCAGTGAAAGGGGGCAAAACGAGCAGTACTTC
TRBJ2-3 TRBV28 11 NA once CASSLRDTQYF TGTGCCAGCAGTTTGAGAGATACGCAGTATTTT
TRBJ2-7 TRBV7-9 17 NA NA CASRTEQGWGGSYEQYF TGTGCCAGCAGAACAGAACAGGGCTGGGGAGGGTCCTACGAGCAGTACTTC
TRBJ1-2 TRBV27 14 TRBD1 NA CASSFTGGKYGYTF TGTGCCAGCAGTTTCACAGGGGGAAAATATGGCTACACCTTC
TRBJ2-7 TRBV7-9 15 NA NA CASSPGDFSSYEQYF TGTGCCAGCAGCCCCGGGGACTTTAGCTCCTACGAGCAGTACTTC
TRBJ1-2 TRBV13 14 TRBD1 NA CASSPDRGLNGYTF TGTGCCAGTTCCCCGGACAGGGGTTTAAATGGCTACACCTTC
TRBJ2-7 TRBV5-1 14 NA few CASRKTVVGHEQYF TGCGCCAGCAGGAAGACAGTGGTCGGCCACGAGCAGTACTTC